The subject of this entry is one TCR beta chain. The table lists this clonotype with many counts. Its recognized antigen is unknown. Per-base qualities were not stored, and no clone one base away is much larger. V loses 1 base, J loses 11 bases, and the germline ends lie 15 bases apart. Taken from the germline V gene, the CDR1 and CDR2 loops are SGHRS and YFSETQ. The cysteine opens and the phenylalanine closes a CDR3 of 14 amino acids. Only the CDR3 region is kept as DNA, spanning 42 bases read in frame from base 1. The data stem from a study of patients and donors after allogeneic stem cell transplantation (dated by TCRdb to 2019 to 2021). The library was made by RT-PCR. Reads for this sample came from a NextSeq 550. Starting from the raw public reads, TCRdb applied fastp trimming at Q25, assembled clones with MiXCR and retained in-frame beta chains. Every distinct CDR3 protein forms one entry, paired with its most common genes and DNA. This sample has about 960,000 distinct CDR3 sequences in its table, and roughly 17% of those were observed once. The ten biggest clones cover around 6% of the sample.

This sequence uses TRBV5-1 and TRBJ1-4; the D gene is perhaps TRBD1, from 6 matching bases. The sequencing input was blood, either unsorted or a sorted T cell fraction (not recorded which). The TCR sequence derives from a human donor who was either an allogeneic HSCT recipient or a stem cell or donor lymphocyte infusion donor (not recorded which). It is not recorded whose cells these are; they may come from a transplant donor. The DNA sequence is as follows: TGCGCCAGCAGCTTGACCAGGGGCGATTGGAAACTGTTTTTT. Its product reads: CASSLTRGDWKLFF.